These T cell receptor beta chains were read from a single sample in a study of identical twins' blood T cells. TCRdb re-called the 5' RACE reads with MiXCR, one entry per CDR3 protein. The sample consists of roughly 340,000 distinct CDR3 sequences, 25% to 35% of them appearing once. Sequencing was carried out using PBMCs. These TCRs come from a woman aged 18 to 55 in good health. Both conserved end residues are trimmed from each CDR3. Fields, in order: CDR3 length, V gene, J gene, CDR3 protein.

9	TRBV20-1	TRBJ2-3	SARLADTQY
12	TRBV5-4	TRBJ2-1	ASSSSTGGNEQF
11	TRBV11-2	TRBJ2-7	ASSFSSKYEQY
14	TRBV19	TRBJ1-5	ASSVLYTGPYQPQH
10	TRBV5-4	TRBJ2-4	ASSLLGGIQY
11	TRBV6-5	TRBJ1-1	ASSYSSWTGAS
13	TRBV10-3	TRBJ2-1	AISEFVRDTPEQF
13	TRBV19	TRBJ2-1	ASSRPGRLYNEQF
15	TRBV6-6	TRBJ2-1	ASSYSERVYSYNEQF
14	TRBV6-1	TRBJ2-1	ASSAGLAGDVNEQF
15	TRBV6-2/TRBV6-3	TRBJ2-7	ASRHDFTSGRTYEQY
9	TRBV29-1	TRBJ1-4	SVGRGEKLF
10	TRBV20-1	TRBJ2-2	SAAGRTGELF
11	TRBV2	TRBJ2-2	ASSGLADGELF
12	TRBV10-3	TRBJ1-1	AISIGQDYTEAF
11	TRBV7-2	TRBJ1-2	ASSLSAGHGYT
12	TRBV6-6	TRBJ2-5	ASSQVTSTETQY
11	TRBV28	TRBJ2-7	ASMRPSSYEQY
12	TRBV6-2/TRBV6-3	TRBJ2-7	ASSFHDRVGEQY
11	TRBV3-1	TRBJ2-2	ASIQVVSGELF
16	TRBV27	TRBJ1-3	ASSARTGVGNSGNTIY
16	TRBV11-3	TRBJ1-1	ASSLVSRFEGSNTEAF
10	TRBV20-1	TRBJ1-1	SATGDLVEAF
11	TRBV9	TRBJ2-1	ASSETPVDEQF
13	TRBV20-1	TRBJ2-7	SASPLLAGADEQY
9	TRBV20-1	TRBJ2-5	SAVVWETQY
13	TRBV12-3/TRBV12-4	TRBJ2-1	ASSSPPNGGNEQF
11	TRBV12-3/TRBV12-4	TRBJ1-2	ASSRGQNYGYT
11	TRBV20-1	TRBJ2-5	SARASGAETQY
10	TRBV29-1	TRBJ2-5	SVERQGETQY
15	TRBV7-9	TRBJ1-5	ASSLGSGNPSNQPQH
9	TRBV10-3	TRBJ2-1	AYLWRNEQF
11	TRBV10-3	TRBJ1-2	AIRGRDRYGYT
12	TRBV7-2	TRBJ2-3	ASSLANGPDTQY
12	TRBV30	TRBJ1-2	AWSVSNRGYGYT
11	TRBV30	TRBJ2-1	AWTSTYNNEQF
11	TRBV20-1	TRBJ1-1	SALGHTNTEVF
14	TRBV27	TRBJ2-1	ASSLDRLAGENEQF
16	TRBV11-2	TRBJ2-2	ASSPGTSVDTNTGELF
11	TRBV28	TRBJ2-5	ASRSQGRETQY
11	TRBV9	TRBJ1-2	ASSVGGNYGYT
12	TRBV20-1	TRBJ2-1	SARTLSSYNEQF
13	TRBV14	TRBJ1-4	ASSQDGRGTEKLF
10	TRBV20-1	TRBJ1-2	SAPTGIHDYT